This T cell receptor beta chain came from a study of identical twins. Regarding the study as a whole: The presence of invariant MAIT and iNKT cells could partly confound analyses of zero-insertion sequences.

This clonotype was observed a handful of times. Its antigen is unknown. The V end lost 4 bases, the J end lost 2 bases, and 12 bases lay between the germline ends. The V gene's germline CDR1 is SQVTM and CDR2 ANQGSEA. This CDR3 has 14 amino acids. TCRdb independently ran MiXCR on the 5' RACE reads; one entry per CDR3 protein. Of under 900,000 distinct CDR3 sequences detected, about 20% appear once; the ten largest clones hold over 10%. These sequences were also reported in another study, on T cells expressing NK-cell markers. Per that study: Sequencing covered eight donors, seven HCMV-seropositive and one seronegative. One observes that, in several donors, these clonotypes were also the leading ones within the CD3+CD56-NKG2C+ fraction.

The specimen sequenced was PBMCs. The rearrangement joins TRBV29-1 to TRBJ1-3, with D possibly TRBD1 on 5 matching bases. This TCR came from a woman younger than 35 in good health. The CDR3 region is CSVVQGSPGNTIYF. CDR3 nucleotides: TGCAGCGTTGTTCAGGGCAGCCCTGGAAACACCATATATTTT. Supplemented by reference TRBV29-1 and TRBJ1-3, the full variable domain reads SAVISQKPSRDICQRGTSLTIQCQVDSQVTMMFWYRQQPGQSLTLIATANQGSEATYESGFVIDKFPISRPNLTFSTLTVSNMSPEDSSIYLCSVVQGSPGNTIYFGEGSWLTVV.